This T cell receptor (beta chain) was recovered during a study of cytomegalovirus exposure and HLA in healthy donors (dated by TCRdb to the late 2010s). Describing the broader study: An earlier analysis of under 600 of the donors reported 250 to 300 Gb of sequence data and roughly 110 million unique TCR beta sequences from about 179 million T cells. An early release covering roughly 580 HLA-typed donors comprised about 300 gigabases of sequencing data and about 90 million unique TCR sequences. Of the approximately 370 genotyped donors, over 80% were placed in the genetic ancestry cluster associated with self-reported Caucasian donors. The aim of the study was to test whether cataloging public T cell receptors could identify signatures of past pathogen exposure. The study profiled the T cell repertoires of more than 500 subjects by immunosequencing and related them to cytomegalovirus serostatus. Besides the first cohort of 666 subjects, a separate validation cohort made up of roughly 120 different subjects was used. High-throughput TCR immunosequencing, statistical association of individual TCRs with disease status, and machine learning were combined to predict cytomegalovirus infection status. In a later analysis, previously published TCR beta repertoires from some 640 donors were re-analyzed and high-resolution HLA genotyping was added so that TCR occurrence patterns could be studied. Rather than using new phenotypic data, the later analysis identified candidate immune exposures from TCR beta sequences and from how often those sequences occurred across donors. An earlier analysis of 587 of the donors used high-throughput TCR beta sequencing to judge whether each TCR beta V gene segment behaved as functional or pseudogenic. Donor age, sex, ethnicity and CMV serostatus were collected together with the repertoire data. A later genetic analysis took genome-wide SNP genotypes for 398 of the 666 donors and used that subset as a discovery cohort. Every discovery cohort repertoire had been produced on one sequencing platform. Both class I and class II loci were covered by HLA typing, at four-digit resolution. Typing coverage varied by locus: roughly 629-640 donors for A, B, C, DRB1 and DQB1; approximately 500 for DQA1; over 600 for DPA1; 450 to 480 for DPB1. Several DR-DQ haplotypes were treated as single units for association and clustering because of strong linkage in the cohort. Among almost 400 genotyped donors of the cohort, an average of about 240,000 unique TCR beta nucleotide sequences were sequenced per donor, roughly 18% of them non-productive. Overall results and qualifications from the work: A later analysis associated about 17,000 TCR beta sequences with specific HLA alleles at a false discovery rate of 0.05. Immune exposure information for the cohort was limited to CMV serostatus. Because HLA typing was missing for some donors at each locus, association tests included only the typed subset. The study listed over 150 TCR beta chains as associated with cytomegalovirus. A later analysis found that HLA-associated TCR beta chains were more clonally expanded and had lower generation probabilities than equally common non-associated chains. The presence/absence analyses assumed that sequencing depth was roughly uniform across donors, and that assumption may not be true. While some public TCRs were present in many individuals, most TCR sequences turned up only very rarely across donors. Because counts were too low, about 15 rarely observed V segments, including chromosome 9 orphons, were left out of the earlier analysis of approximately 580 of the donors. Several of the top co-occurrence clusters appeared to be linked to parvovirus B19, influenza, CMV and Epstein-Barr virus, according to a later analysis. A cluster of highly shared sequence variants was judged likely to be a technical artifact of the sequencing pipeline. Some IMGT-functional V segments, including TRBV6-2 and TRBV6-3, could not be told apart with the 87-base-pair reads, so those segments were excluded. A few of the identified cytomegalovirus-associated TCR beta chains were confirmed in vitro to be specific for cytomegalovirus antigens. According to a later analysis, most CMV-associated TCR beta chains appeared to be HLA-restricted, and the HLA associations seemed to be driven largely by CMV exposure. A later analysis found that TCR association rates varied across HLA loci, with DRB1 alleles showing the most associated TCRs and HLA-C alleles the fewest. Cytomegalovirus status was reported to be diagnosed by the classifier with high specificity and sensitivity in both the original and validation cohorts. Compared with the roughly 700-donor mean, donors in an Asian-associated ancestry cluster had fewer N-insertions in productive TCRs, according to a later genetic analysis. This cohort had only TCR beta chains sequenced, and the lack of alpha or paired-chain data limited which features could be detected. Correlated functional status among segregating V segments might reflect linkage disequilibrium, but an unknown experimental factor could not be ruled out. In a later genetic analysis, a missense DCLRE1C variant was associated with V-gene and J-gene trimming of TCR beta chains, and the association was replicated in an independent cohort. A further reported finding was that TCR beta sequences accurately predicted the HLA-A and HLA-B alleles for most subjects in the first cohort. In an earlier analysis of approximately 590 of the donors, most TCR beta V segments appeared in productive rearrangements about 87% or about 30% of the time, broadly matching IMGT annotations. Strong co-occurrence of HLA alleles, especially DR and DQ, made assigning TCR associations to individual alleles difficult. The authors suggested that the approach could potentially be extended to other disease states and immunological phenotypes.

The receptor library was made with the immunoSEQ multiplex PCR assay. A mixture of 60 forward primers for TCR Vbeta segments and 13 reverse primers for TCR Jbeta segments was used in the multiplex PCR. The CDR3 region of rearranged TCR beta genes was amplified from genomic DNA by a multiplex PCR assay. The amplified TCR beta libraries were sequenced on the Illumina HiSeq System as 87-base-pair reads. For the original study's pipeline: In a later analysis, 80 million or so unique TCR beta chains were counted across the roughly 670 repertoires, and around 10 million of these chains were shared by at least two donors. A nearest-neighbor algorithm error-corrected the raw reads and collapsed the reads into unique sequences, merging closely related sequences to remove PCR and sequencing errors. V, D and J gene segments were assigned by aligning CDR3 sequences to IMGT reference sequences. Each retained sequence needed at least a six-nucleotide match to both a V gene segment and a J gene segment. A rearrangement was called productive if the CDR3 had no stop codons and remained in frame with V and J, and every other rearrangement was called non-productive. CDR3 was defined by IMGT convention, running from the second conserved V-encoded cysteine to the conserved J-encoded phenylalanine. In an earlier analysis of approximately 500 of the donors, sequences lacking an unambiguous match to a single V gene segment were excluded. In an earlier analysis of roughly 500 of the donors, V segments were called functional above 56.7% productive rearrangements and were called segregating when the between-donor standard deviation exceeded 5%. A statistical classification framework was developed to diagnose cytomegalovirus status using the catalog of TCR beta chain sequences. V and J gene assignment, in a later analysis, came from comparing TCR nucleotide sequences with IMGT/GENE-DB human TR gene sequences. A later analysis assigned CDR3 sequences and most-parsimonious VDJ recombination scenarios with the TCRdist pipeline. In a later analysis, each TCR beta chain was defined by its CDR3 amino acid sequence together with its V-gene family, and reads without a unique V-gene family were excluded. To address suspected cross-contamination and a sequencing artifact, a later analysis removed around 590 highly shared, low-generation-probability nucleotide sequences. A later analysis calculated a clonal expansion index for each public chain from normalized within-repertoire ranks of inferred template counts. A later analysis computed generation probabilities with a VDJ recombination model fitted to out-of-frame rearrangements, and checked the results against IGoR. In a later analysis, TCR-TCR, TCR-HLA and TCR-CMV co-occurrence was scored with hypergeometric tests, and a repertoire-size bias correction was applied to TCR pairs. A later analysis estimated false discovery rates by permuting HLA or CMV assignments 20 times. A later analysis grouped co-occurring TCRs with DBSCAN, adding TCRdist sequence similarity when clustering within HLA-allele-positive subsets. For co-occurrence clustering, repertoires with fewer than 30,000 or more than 120,000 public chains were excluded, along with five or six repertoires with anomalous nucleotide sharing. TCRdb stores this immuneACCESS table with in-frame sequences only. Part of the clones is absent; in the studies checked, under half of the shortfall reflects unresolved V genes, and no reason is known for the rest. D and trimming were read from the DNA, whereas the V and J calls and clone size are those reported in that table. The sample table holds some 110,000 clones, of which approximately 80% were seen once. 3.9% of the sample lies in the top ten.

From V the trimming removes 3 bases and from J it removes 0 bases, while the gene matches leave 2 bases of the junction unaccounted for. Measured from the cysteine to the phenylalanine, the CDR3 is 15 residues long. Only CDR3 DNA is held: 45 bases, read in frame from base 1. For CDR1 and CDR2, the germline V gene (reference sequence) lists MNHEY and SMNVEV. The cohort was made up of about 610 healthy bone marrow donors. At the time of sampling, all cohort members were nominally healthy, though unrecorded immune exposures were likely present. The donor was CMV seronegative and was included in the group of several hundred seronegative cohort members. A peripheral blood sample was collected from each donor, and TCR beta sequencing was performed on peripheral blood mononuclear cells. The Qiagen DNeasy Blood Extraction Kit was used to extract genomic DNA from the blood cell samples. With respect to this clone: This clone's antigen is unknown. Base-call qualities are not available, and no considerably larger clone is one nucleotide away.

The V and J genes are TRBV27 and TRBJ2-3, and TRBD1 aligns with 8 junction nucleotides. This TCR derives from a woman aged 30 to 39 in good health and CMV-seronegative. The sequenced material came from PBMCs. The CDR3 here reads CASSFWTGSTDTQYF. The DNA sequence reads TGTGCCAGCAGTTTTTGGACAGGGAGCACAGATACGCAGTATTTT.